The next 14 T cell receptor beta chains were all read from a single sample in a study of blood T cells in healthy people across ages. The second PCR ran roughly 6 to 11 cycles with a sample-barcoded 5' primer and J-beta primers. Via MiXCR, TCRdb re-called the 5' RACE reads, giving one row per CDR3 protein. The table shows 1.5 million to 2 million distinct CDR3 sequences, with around 35% occurring only once. Sample: blood. The origin of the receptors is a woman aged 30 to 39 in good health.

The chain carries TRBV20-1 and TRBJ1-1; D possibly corresponds to TRBD1 (5 bases). This CDR3 has 13 residues. Germline loops: CDR1 DFQATT, CDR2 SNEGSKA (reference sequence). Deletions cut 5 bases from V and 6 bases from J, with 16 bases between. CDR3 coding DNA: TGCAGTGCTCCCGGAGGGGCAGAATCTGAAGCTTTCTTT. Residues: CSAPGGAESEAFF.

V usage is TRBV6-2 or TRBV6-3 and J usage is TRBJ1-1, with TRBD1 identical over 10 bases. Germline-derived CDR1 and CDR2 are MNHEY and SVGEGT. V trimming: 7 bases; J trimming: 0 bases; junction bases outside the gene matches: 14. The CDR3 extends over 18 amino acids. CDR3 DNA: TGTGCCAGCACCAGACCCGGGACAGGGGTTGGGGTGAACACTGAAGCTTTCTTT. It translates to CASTRPGTGVGVNTEAFF.

V and J are TRBV20-1 and TRBJ2-1; a possible D gene is TRBD2 (5 bases). Deletions cut 6 bases from V and 4 bases from J, with 19 bases between. The CDR3 has 15 residues. Germline CDR1 DFQATT, CDR2 SNEGSKA (reference sequence). In nucleotides, the CDR3 is TGCAGTGCGACCACCTCGCGGGTGCCTTACAATGAGCAGTTCTTC. Amino acids: CSATTSRVPYNEQFF.

The chain employs TRBV5-1 and TRBJ2-3; D unresolved. The CDR3 consists of 15 residues. V was cut by 4 bases and J by 6 bases, with 18 bases left in between. Germline V gene data show CDR1 as SGHRS and CDR2 as YFSETQ. This CDR3 reads CASSPVGILGDTQYF. As DNA, the CDR3 is TGCGCCAGCAGCCCGGTGGGGATCCTCGGGGATACGCAGTATTTT.

As concerns this clonotype: The junction and the germline gene differ at one end; a read error may be behind it. The CDR3: CASRRQGYDYGQYF. CDR3 DNA sequence: TGTGCCAGCAGACGACAGGGTTACGACTACGGGCAGTACTTC. The chain recombines TRBV6-2 or TRBV6-3 with TRBJ2-7, with 7 bases aligning to TRBD1. Germline CDR1 is MNHEY and CDR2 is SVGEGT. The CDR3 consists of 14 residues.

CDR3 nucleotides: TGTGCCAGCAGCTTAATGAGGGCGGAAGCTTTCTTT. Amino acid sequence: CASSLMRAEAFF. J is TRBJ1-1 and V is TRBV7-9; no clear D gene. This CDR3 spans 12 amino acids. The germline V gene encodes CDR1 SEHNR and CDR2 FQNEAQ (reference sequence). The V and J ends lost 2 bases and 8 bases respectively, with 9 bases between them.

CDR3 sequence reads: CASNHDLGGIADTQYF. The CDR3 DNA reads as TGTGCCAGCAACCATGACCTGGGGGGCATCGCAGATACGCAGTATTTT. The rearrangement joins TRBV12-3 or TRBV12-4 to TRBJ2-3; either TRBD1 or TRBD2 may fit D (6 bases each). The CDR3 has 16 amino acids. The V and J ends lost 7 bases and 4 bases respectively, with 21 bases between them.

The chain carries TRBV29-1 and TRBJ1-2; D is ambiguous. CDR1 SQVTM and CDR2 ANQGSEA come from the germline V gene. V lost 1 base, J lost 3 bases, and 15 bases lay in between. The CDR3 spans 15 residues. CDR3 DNA sequence: TGCAGCGTTGAAGTAGAGAAGGGAGGAGACTATGGCTACACCTTC. Protein: CSVEVEKGGDYGYTF. The entire variable domain, with the rest obtained from reference TRBV29-1 and TRBJ1-2, is as follows: SAVISQKPSRDICQRGTSLTIQCQVDSQVTMMFWYRQQPGQSLTLIATANQGSEATYESGFVIDKFPISRPNLTFSTLTVSNMSPEDSSIYLCSVEVEKGGDYGYTFGSGTRLTVV.

A single count supports this clonotype. The chain recombines TRBV7-3 with TRBJ2-3; 7 bases align to TRBD2. Germline V lookup: CDR1 SGHTA, CDR2 FQGTGA. The CDR3 runs to 14 residues. With 5 bases clipped from V and 3 bases from J, the junction kept 5 bases outside the gene matches. CDR3 amino acids: CASSPRETTDTQYF. DNA for the CDR3: TGTGCCAGCAGCCCGCGGGAGACGACAGATACGCAGTATTTT.

The chain recombines TRBV29-1 with TRBJ2-1, with a weak D call TRBD2 (5 bases). CDR3 length: 13 residues. The germline V gene encodes CDR1 SQVTM and CDR2 ANQGSEA. The V end lost 7 bases, the J end lost 3 bases, and 13 bases lay between the germline ends. CDR3 in amino acids: CSADGIDYNEQFF. The CDR3 DNA follows: TGCAGCGCAGACGGGATAGACTACAATGAGCAGTTCTTC.

In its sample, this clonotype was seen a few times. This could be a read error, since a much larger clone is one nucleotide away. The rearrangement uses TRBV4-1 and TRBJ2-3; no firm D call. This CDR3 region has 14 residues. CDR1 MGHRA and CDR2 YSYEKL come from the germline V gene. CDR3 amino acids: CVSSQDIVTDTQYF. In nucleotides, the CDR3 is TGCGTCAGCAGCCAAGATATAGTTACAGATACGCAGTATTTT.

The V gene is TRBV7-3, the J gene TRBJ2-1, with 9 bases lining up with TRBD1. The V gene's germline CDR1 is SGHTA and CDR2 FQGTGA. V lost 5 bases to trimming and J lost 0 bases; unmatched junction nucleotides: 5. There are 16 residues in the CDR3. This chain's CDR3 is CASSHNRGLSYNEQFF. The CDR3 DNA reads TGTGCCAGCAGCCACAACAGGGGGCTCTCCTACAATGAGCAGTTCTTC.

The chain is built from TRBV20-1 and TRBJ2-2; D call uncertain. This CDR3 is 12 amino acids long. CDR1 DFQATT and CDR2 SNEGSKA come from the germline V gene (reference sequence). Trimming removed 2 bases at V and 7 bases at J, with 8 bases between. CDR3 nucleotides: TGCAGTGCTAGAAGTCAAGGCGGGGAGCTGTTTTTT. It yields the protein CSARSQGGELFF.

This clonotype has a count of ten or more. A junction end diverges from the germline sequence, so it may reflect a read error. The rearrangement joins TRBV5-1 to TRBJ2-3, with 11 bases that match TRBD1. Germline V CDR1 and CDR2: SGHRS, YFSETQ. CDR3 length: 15 amino acids. The CDR3 loop reads CASSLGQGAPDTQYF. CDR3 coding DNA: TGTGCCAGCAGTCTCGGACAGGGGGCCCCTGATACGCAGTATTTT.